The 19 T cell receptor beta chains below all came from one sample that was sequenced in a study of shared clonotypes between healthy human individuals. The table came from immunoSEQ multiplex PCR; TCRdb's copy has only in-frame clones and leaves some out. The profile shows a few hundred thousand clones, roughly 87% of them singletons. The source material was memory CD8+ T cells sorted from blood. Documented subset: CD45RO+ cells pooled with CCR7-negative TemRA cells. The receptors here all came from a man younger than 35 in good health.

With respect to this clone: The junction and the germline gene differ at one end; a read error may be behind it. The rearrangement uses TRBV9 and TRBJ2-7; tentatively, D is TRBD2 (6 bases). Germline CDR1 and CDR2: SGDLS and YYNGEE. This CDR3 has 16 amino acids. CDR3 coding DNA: TGTGCCAGCAGCGTAGGGCCAGGGATGGAAGGCGGGACTCCCGACTTC. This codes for CASSVGPGMEGGTPDF.

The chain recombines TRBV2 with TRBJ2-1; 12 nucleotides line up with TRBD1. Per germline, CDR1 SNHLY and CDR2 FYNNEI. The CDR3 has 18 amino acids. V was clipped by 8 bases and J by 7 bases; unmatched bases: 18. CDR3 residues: CASSRNWAGQGAGNEQFF. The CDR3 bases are TGTGCCAGCTCAAGAAATTGGGCGGGACAGGGGGCAGGTAATGAGCAGTTCTTC.

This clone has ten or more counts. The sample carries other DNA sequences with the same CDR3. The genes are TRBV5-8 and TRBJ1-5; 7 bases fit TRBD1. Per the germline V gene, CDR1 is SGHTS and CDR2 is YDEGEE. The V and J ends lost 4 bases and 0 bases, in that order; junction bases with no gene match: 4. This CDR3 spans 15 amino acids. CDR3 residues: CASSIQGYSNQPQHF. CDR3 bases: TGTGCCAGCAGCATACAGGGGTATAGCAATCAGCCCCAGCATTTT.

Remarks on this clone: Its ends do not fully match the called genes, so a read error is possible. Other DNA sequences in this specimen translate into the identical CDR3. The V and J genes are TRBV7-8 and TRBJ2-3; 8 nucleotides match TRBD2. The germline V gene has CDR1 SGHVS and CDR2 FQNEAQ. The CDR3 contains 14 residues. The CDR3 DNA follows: TGTGCCAGCAGCCTAGCGGGTCCCACAGATACGCAGTATTTT. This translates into CASSLAGPTDTQYF.

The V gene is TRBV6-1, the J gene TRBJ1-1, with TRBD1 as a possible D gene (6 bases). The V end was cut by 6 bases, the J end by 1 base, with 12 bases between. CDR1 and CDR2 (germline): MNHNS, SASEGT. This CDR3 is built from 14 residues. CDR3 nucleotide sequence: TGTGCCAGCAGATATTTGGGACAGAACACTGAAGCTTTCTTT. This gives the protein CASRYLGQNTEAFF.

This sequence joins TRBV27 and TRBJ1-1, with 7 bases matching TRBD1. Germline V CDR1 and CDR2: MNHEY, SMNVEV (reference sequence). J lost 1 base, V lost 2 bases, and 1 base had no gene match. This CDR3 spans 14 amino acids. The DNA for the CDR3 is TGTGCCAGCAGTTTAGGGACAGCGAACACTGAAGCTTTCTTT. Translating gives CASSLGTANTEAFF.

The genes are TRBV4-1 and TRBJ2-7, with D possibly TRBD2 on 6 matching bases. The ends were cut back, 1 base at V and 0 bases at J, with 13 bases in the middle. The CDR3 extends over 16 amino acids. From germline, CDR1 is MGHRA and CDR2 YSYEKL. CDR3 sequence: CASSQAERVSSYEQYF. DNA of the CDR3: TGCGCCAGCAGCCAAGCGGAGCGGGTGAGCTCCTACGAGCAGTACTTC.

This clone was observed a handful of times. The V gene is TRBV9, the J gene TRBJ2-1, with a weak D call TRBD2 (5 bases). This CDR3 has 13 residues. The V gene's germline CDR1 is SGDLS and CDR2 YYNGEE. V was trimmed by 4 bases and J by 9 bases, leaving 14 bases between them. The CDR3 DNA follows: TGTGCCAGCAGCCCCGGGGTTTCCGGTGAGCAGTTCTTC. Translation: CASSPGVSGEQFF. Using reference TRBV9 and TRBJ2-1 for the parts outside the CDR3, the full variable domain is DSGVTQTPKHLITATGQRVTLRCSPRSGDLSVYWYQQSLDQGLQFLIQYYNGEERAKGNILERFSAQQFPDLHSELNLSSLELGDSALYFCASSPGVSGEQFFGPGTRLTVL.

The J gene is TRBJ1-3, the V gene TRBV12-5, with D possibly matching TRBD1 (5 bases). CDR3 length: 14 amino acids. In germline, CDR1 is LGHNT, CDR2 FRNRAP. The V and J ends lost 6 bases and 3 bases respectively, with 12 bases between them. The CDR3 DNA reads TGTGCTAGTGGACTGGGACCAAATGGAAACACCATATATTTT. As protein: CASGLGPNGNTIYF.

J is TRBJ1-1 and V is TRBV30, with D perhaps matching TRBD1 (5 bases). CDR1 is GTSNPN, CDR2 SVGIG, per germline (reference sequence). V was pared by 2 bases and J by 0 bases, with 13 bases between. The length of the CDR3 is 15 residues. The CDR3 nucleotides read TGTGCCTGGAGTATCGAGGGGAGCCTGAACACTGAAGCTTTCTTT. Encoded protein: CAWSIEGSLNTEAFF.

The CDR3 protein is CASSLEGVGSNTDTQYF. The CDR3, as DNA: TGCGCCAGCAGCCTAGAAGGGGTCGGCTCTAACACAGATACGCAGTATTTT. J is TRBJ2-3 and V is TRBV4-3; TRBD1 might be the D (5 bases). Germline V gene data show CDR1 as LGHNA and CDR2 as YSLEER. The CDR3 totals 17 residues. V shed 4 bases and J shed 2 bases, with 19 bases lying between them.

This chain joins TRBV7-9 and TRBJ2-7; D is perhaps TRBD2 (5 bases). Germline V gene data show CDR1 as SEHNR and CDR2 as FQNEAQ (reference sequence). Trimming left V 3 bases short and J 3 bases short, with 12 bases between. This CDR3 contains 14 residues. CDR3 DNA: TGTGCCAGCAGCTTCGGGGAGTCGGGCTACGAGCAGTACTTC. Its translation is CASSFGESGYEQYF.

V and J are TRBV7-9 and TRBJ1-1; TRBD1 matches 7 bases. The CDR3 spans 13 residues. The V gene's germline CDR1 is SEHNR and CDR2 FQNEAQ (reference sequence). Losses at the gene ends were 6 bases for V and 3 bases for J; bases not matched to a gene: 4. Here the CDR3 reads CASSHDRDTEAFF. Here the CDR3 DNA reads TGTGCCAGCAGTCATGACAGGGACACTGAAGCTTTCTTT.

In DNA form, the CDR3 reads TGTGCCAGCAGCGTAGACCAAAACTCTGGGGCCAACGTCCTGACTTTC. Translating gives CASSVDQNSGANVLTF. The chain employs TRBV9 and TRBJ2-6; no definite D call. This CDR3 comprises 16 residues. CDR1 is SGDLS, CDR2 YYNGEE, per germline. V was cut by 0 bases and J by 0 bases, with 7 bases left in between.

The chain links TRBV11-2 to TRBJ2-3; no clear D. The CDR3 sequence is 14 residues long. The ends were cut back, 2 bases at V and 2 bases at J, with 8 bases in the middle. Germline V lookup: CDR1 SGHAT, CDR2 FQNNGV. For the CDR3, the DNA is TGTGCCAGCAGCTTAATCCCGACCACAGATACGCAGTATTTT. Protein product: CASSLIPTTDTQYF.

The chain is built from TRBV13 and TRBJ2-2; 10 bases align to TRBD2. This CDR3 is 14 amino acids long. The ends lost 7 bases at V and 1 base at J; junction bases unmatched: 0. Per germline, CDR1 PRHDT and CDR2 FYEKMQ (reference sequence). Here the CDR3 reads CASTSGGNTGELFF. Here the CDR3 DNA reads TGTGCCAGCACTAGCGGGGGGAACACCGGGGAGCTGTTTTTT.

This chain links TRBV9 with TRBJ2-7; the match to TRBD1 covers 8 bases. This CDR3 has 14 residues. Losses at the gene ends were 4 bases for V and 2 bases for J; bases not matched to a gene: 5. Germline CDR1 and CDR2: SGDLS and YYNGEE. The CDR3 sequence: CASSFRDRPYEQYF. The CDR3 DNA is TGTGCCAGCAGCTTCCGGGACAGGCCCTACGAGCAGTACTTC.

CDR3 sequence: CASSLLTNSGNTIYF. CDR3 coding DNA: TGTGCCAGCAGCCTACTAACTAACTCTGGAAACACCATATATTTT. The genes are TRBV11-2 and TRBJ1-3; D is ambiguous. V shed 5 bases and J shed 0 bases, with 11 bases lying between them. Germline-derived CDR1 and CDR2 are SGHAT and FQNNGV. This CDR3 is 15 amino acids long.

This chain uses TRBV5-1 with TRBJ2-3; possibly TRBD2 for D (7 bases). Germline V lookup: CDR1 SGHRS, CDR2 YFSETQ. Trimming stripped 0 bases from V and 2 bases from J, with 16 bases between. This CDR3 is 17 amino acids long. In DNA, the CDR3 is TGCGCCAGCAGCTTGGAGGCGGGGGCTTCAATCACAGATACGCAGTATTTT. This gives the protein CASSLEAGASITDTQYF.